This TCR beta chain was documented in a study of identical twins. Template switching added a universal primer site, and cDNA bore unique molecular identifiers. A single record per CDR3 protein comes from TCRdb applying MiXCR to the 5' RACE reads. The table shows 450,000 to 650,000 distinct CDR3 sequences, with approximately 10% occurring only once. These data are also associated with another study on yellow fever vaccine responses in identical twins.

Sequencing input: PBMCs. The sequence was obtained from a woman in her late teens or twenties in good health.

The CDR3 nucleotides are TGTGCCAGCAGTTTGTCTACAGGGGGAGAGACCCAGTACTTC. Translating it yields CASSLSTGGETQYF. J is TRBJ2-5 and V is TRBV28; TRBD1 agrees at 8 bases. The CDR3 runs 14 residues. The V gene end was trimmed by 3 bases and the J gene end by 4 bases; junction bases not matched to a gene: 4. Germline-derived CDR1 and CDR2 are MDHEN and SYDVKM.